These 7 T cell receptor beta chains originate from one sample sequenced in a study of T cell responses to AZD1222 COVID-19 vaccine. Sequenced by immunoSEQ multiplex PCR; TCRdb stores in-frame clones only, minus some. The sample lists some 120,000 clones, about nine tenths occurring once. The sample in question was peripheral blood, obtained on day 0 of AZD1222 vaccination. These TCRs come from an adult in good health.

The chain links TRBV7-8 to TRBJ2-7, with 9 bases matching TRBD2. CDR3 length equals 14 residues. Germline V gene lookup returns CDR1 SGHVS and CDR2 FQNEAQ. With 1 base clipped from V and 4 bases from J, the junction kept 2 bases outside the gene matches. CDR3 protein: CASSLVAGVYEQYF. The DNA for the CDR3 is TGTGCCAGCAGCTTAGTAGCGGGAGTTTACGAGCAGTACTTC.

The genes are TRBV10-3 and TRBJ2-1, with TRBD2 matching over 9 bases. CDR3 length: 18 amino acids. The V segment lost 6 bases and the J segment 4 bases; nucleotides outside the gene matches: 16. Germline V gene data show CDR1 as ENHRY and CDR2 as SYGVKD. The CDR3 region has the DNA TGTGCCATCAGACCCAGCCCCTTGACTAGCGGAGGTTACAATGAGCAGTTCTTC. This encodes CAIRPSPLTSGGYNEQFF.

CDR3 in amino acids: CASSYSNTEAFF. CDR3 sequence (DNA): TGTGCCAGCAGTTACAGTAACACTGAAGCTTTCTTT. J is TRBJ1-1 and V is TRBV28; D uncertain. The V and J ends lost 4 bases and 2 bases respectively, with 5 bases between them. The CDR3 has 12 residues. Germline V lookup: CDR1 MDHEN, CDR2 SYDVKM.

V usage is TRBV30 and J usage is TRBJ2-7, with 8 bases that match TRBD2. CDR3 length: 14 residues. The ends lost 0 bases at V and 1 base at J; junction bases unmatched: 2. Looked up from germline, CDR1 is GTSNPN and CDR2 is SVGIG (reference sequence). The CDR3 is CAWSVGGGSYEQYF. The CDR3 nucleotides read TGTGCCTGGAGTGTGGGCGGGGGGTCCTACGAGCAGTACTTC.

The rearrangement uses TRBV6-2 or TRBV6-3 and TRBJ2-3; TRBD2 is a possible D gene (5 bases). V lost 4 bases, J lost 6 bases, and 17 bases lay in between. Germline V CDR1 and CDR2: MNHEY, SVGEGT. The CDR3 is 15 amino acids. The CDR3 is CASSSQGASRDTQYF. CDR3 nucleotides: TGTGCCAGCAGTTCCCAAGGCGCTAGCCGGGATACGCAGTATTTT.

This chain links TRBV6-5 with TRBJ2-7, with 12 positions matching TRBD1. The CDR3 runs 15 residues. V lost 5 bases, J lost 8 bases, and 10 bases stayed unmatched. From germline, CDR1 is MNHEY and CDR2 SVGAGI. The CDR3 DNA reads TGTGCCAGCAGTCGAGGGGACAGGGGGCTTAATCAGCAGTACTTC. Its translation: CASSRGDRGLNQQYF.

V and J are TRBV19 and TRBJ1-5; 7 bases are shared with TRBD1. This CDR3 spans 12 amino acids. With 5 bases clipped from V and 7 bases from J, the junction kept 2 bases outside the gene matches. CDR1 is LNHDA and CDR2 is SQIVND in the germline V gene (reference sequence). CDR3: CASSDREQPQHF. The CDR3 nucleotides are TGTGCCAGTAGTGACAGGGAACAGCCCCAGCATTTT.